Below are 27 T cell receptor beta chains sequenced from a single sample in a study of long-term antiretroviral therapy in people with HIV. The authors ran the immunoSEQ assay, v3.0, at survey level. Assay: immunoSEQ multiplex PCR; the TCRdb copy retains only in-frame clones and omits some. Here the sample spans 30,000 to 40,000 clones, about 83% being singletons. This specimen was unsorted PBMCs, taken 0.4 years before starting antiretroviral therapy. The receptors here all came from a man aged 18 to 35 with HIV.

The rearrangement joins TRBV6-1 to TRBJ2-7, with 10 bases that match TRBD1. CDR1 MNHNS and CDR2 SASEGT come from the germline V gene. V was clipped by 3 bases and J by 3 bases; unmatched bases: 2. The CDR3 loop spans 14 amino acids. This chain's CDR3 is CASSEGQGYYEQYF. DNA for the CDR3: TGTGCCAGCAGTGAGGGACAGGGGTACTACGAGCAGTACTTC.

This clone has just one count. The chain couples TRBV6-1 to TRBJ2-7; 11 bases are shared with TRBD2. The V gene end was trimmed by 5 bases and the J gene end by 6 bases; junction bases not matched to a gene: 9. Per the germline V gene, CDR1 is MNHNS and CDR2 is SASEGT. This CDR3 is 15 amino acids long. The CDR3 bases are TGTGCCAGCAGTCCCACCCTACTAGCGGGAGTCGAGCAGTACTTC. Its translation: CASSPTLLAGVEQYF.

CDR3 DNA: TGTGCCAGCACCTGGGGTGAGACCCAGTACTTC. This gives the protein CASTWGETQYF. The rearrangement joins TRBV6-5 to TRBJ2-5; D is uncertain. Germline lookup yields CDR1 MNHEY and CDR2 SVGAGI. Trimming took 7 bases from V and 5 from J, leaving 8 bases between them. This CDR3 is built from 11 residues.

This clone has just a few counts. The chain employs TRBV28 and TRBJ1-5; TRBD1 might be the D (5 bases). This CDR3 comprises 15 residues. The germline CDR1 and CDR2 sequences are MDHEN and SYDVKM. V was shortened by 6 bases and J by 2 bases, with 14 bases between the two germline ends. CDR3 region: CASSLSGWGNQPQHF. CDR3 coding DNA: TGTGCCAGCAGCTTGTCAGGGTGGGGCAATCAGCCCCAGCATTTT.

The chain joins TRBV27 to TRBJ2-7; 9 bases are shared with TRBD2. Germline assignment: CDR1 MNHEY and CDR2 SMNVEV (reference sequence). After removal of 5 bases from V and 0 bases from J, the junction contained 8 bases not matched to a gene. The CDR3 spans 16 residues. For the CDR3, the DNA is TGTGCCAGCAGTCCTCGCCTAGCGGGGAGCTCCTACGAGCAGTACTTC. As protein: CASSPRLAGSSYEQYF.

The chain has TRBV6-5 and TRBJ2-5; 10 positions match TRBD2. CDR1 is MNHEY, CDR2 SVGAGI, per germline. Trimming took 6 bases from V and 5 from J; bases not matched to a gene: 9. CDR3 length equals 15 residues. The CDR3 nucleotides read TGTGCCAGCAGACCCCCGGGACTAGCGTGGGAGACCCAGTACTTC. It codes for CASRPPGLAWETQYF.

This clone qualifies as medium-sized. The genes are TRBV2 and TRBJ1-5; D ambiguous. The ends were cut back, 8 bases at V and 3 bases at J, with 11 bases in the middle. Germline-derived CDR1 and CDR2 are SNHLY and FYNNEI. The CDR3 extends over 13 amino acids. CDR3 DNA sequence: TGTGCCAGCTGCTCCAGCTACAATCAGCCCCAGCATTTT. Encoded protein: CASCSSYNQPQHF. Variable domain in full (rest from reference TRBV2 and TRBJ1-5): EPEVTQTPSHQVTQMGQEVILRCVPISNHLYFYWYRQILGQKVEFLVSFYNNEISEKSEIFDDQFSVERPDGSNFTLKIRSTKLEDSAMYFCASCSSYNQPQHFGDGTRLSIL.

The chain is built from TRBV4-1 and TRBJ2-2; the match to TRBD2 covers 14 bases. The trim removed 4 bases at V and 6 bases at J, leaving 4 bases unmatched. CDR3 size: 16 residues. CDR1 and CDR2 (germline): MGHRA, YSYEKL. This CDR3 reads CASSRRLAGGPGELFF. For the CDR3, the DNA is TGCGCCAGCAGCCGCAGACTAGCGGGGGGGCCCGGGGAGCTGTTTTTT.

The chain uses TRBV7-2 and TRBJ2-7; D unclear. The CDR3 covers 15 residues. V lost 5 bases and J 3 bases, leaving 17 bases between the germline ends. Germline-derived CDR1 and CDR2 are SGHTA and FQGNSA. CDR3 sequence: CASSLHQGSVYEQYF. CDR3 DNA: TGTGCCAGCAGCCTACATCAAGGTAGTGTCTACGAGCAGTACTTC.

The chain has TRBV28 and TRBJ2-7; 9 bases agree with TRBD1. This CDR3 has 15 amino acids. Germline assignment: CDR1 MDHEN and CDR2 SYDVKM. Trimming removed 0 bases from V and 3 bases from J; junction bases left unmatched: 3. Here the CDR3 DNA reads TGTGCCAGCAGTTTATGGGCGGGACAGGGCTACGAGCAGTACTTC. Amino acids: CASSLWAGQGYEQYF.

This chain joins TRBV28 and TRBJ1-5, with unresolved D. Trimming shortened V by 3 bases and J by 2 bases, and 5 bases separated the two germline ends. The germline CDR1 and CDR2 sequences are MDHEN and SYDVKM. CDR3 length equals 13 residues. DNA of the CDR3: TGTGCCAGCAGTTTCCACGGCAATCAGCCCCAGCATTTT. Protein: CASSFHGNQPQHF.

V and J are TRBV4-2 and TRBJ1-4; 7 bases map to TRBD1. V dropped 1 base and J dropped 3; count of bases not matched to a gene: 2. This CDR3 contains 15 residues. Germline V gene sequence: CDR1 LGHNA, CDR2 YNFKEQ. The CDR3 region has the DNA TGTGCCAGCAGCCAAGTGGGGACAGCTAATGAAAAACTGTTTTTT. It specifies CASSQVGTANEKLFF.

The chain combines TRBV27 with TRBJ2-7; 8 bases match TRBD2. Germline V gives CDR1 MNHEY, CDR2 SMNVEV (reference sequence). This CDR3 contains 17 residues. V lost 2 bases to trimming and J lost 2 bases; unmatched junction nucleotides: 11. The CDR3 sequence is CASSLSGLALRTYEQYF. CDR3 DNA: TGTGCCAGCAGTTTAAGCGGACTAGCTCTTCGGACCTACGAGCAGTACTTC.

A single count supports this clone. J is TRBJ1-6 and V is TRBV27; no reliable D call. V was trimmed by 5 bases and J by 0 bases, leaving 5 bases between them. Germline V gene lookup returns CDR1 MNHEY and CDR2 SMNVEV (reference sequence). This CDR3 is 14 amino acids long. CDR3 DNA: TGTGCCAGCAGTATGAGCTCCTATAATTCACCCCTCCACTTT. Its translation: CASSMSSYNSPLHF.

In DNA form, the CDR3 reads TGTGCCAGCAGTTACTCGGGGAGAAAAAATGAAAAACTGTTTTTT. As protein: CASSYSGRKNEKLFF. This chain connects TRBV6-5 to TRBJ1-4; no definite D call. The CDR3 consists of 15 residues. Germline values: CDR1 MNHEY, CDR2 SVGAGI. V was shortened by 0 bases and J by 5 bases, with 10 bases between the two germline ends.

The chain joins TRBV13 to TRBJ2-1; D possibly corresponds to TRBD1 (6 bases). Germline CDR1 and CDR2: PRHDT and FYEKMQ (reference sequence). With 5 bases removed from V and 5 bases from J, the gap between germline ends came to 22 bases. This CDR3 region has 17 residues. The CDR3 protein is CASSLHLRGGVDNEQFF. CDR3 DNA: TGTGCCAGCAGCCTCCATCTCAGGGGTGGTGTCGACAATGAGCAGTTCTTC.

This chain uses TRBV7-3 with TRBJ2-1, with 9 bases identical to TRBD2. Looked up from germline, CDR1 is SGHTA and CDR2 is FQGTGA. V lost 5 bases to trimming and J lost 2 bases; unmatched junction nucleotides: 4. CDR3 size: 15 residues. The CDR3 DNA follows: TGTGCCAGCAGCCGGACTAGCGCAGCCTACAATGAGCAGTTCTTC. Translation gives CASSRTSAAYNEQFF.

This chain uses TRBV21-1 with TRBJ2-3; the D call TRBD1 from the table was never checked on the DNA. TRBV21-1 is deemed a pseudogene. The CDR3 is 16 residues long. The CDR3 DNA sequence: TGTGCCAGCAGCAAATTAGAAATGGGGCTCACAGATACGCAGTATTTT. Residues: CASSKLEMGLTDTQYF.

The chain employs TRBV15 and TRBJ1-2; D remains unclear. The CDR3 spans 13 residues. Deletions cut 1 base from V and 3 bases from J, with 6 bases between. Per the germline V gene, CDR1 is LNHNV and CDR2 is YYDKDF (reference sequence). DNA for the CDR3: TGTGCCACCAGCAGAGGACGCGACTATGGCTACACCTTC. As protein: CATSRGRDYGYTF.

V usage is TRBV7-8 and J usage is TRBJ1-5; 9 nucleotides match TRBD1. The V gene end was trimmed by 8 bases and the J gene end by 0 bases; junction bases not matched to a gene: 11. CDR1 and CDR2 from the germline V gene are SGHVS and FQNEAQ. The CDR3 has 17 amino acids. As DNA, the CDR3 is TGTGCCAGCCGTAGGGGGAGGACAGGGGATAGCAATCAGCCCCAGCATTTT. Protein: CASRRGRTGDSNQPQHF.

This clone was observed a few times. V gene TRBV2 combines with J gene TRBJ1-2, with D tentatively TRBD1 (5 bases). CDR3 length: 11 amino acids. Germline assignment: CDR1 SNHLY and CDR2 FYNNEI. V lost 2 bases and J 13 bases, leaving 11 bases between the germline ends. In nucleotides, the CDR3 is TGTGCCAGCAGTGAAAGGGGTTCCTTCACCTTC. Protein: CASSERGSFTF.

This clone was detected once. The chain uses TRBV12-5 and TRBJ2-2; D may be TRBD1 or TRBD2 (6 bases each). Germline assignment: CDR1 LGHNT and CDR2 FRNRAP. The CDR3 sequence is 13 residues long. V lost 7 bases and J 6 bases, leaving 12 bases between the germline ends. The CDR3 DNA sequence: TGTGCTAGTGCCGAGGGGGGCCCCGGGGAGCTGTTTTTT. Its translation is CASAEGGPGELFF.

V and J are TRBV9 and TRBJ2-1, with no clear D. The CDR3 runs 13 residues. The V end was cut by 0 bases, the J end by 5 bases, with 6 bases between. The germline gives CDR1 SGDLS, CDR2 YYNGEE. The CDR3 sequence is CASSVEGDNEQFF. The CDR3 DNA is TGTGCCAGCAGCGTAGAAGGCGACAATGAGCAGTTCTTC.

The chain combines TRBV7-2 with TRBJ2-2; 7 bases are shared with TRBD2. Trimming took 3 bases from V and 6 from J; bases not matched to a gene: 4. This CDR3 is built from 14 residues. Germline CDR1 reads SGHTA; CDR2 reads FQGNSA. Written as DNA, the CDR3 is TGTGCCAGCAGCTTCGCGGGGAGGGCCGGGGAGCTGTTTTTT. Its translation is CASSFAGRAGELFF.

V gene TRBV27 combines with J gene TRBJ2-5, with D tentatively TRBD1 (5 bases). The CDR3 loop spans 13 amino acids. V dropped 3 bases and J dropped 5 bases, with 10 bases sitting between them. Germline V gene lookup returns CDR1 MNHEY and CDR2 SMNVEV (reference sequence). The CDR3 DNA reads TGTGCCAGCAGTTTGTTGGCAGGGGAGACCCAGTACTTC. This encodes CASSLLAGETQYF.

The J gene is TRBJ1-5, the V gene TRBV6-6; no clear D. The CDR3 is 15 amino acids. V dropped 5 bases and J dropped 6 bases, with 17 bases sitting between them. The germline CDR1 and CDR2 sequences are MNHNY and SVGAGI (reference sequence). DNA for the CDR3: TGTGCCAGCAGTACCGATCCAACCCATGTTCAGCCCCAGCATTTT. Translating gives CASSTDPTHVQPQHF.

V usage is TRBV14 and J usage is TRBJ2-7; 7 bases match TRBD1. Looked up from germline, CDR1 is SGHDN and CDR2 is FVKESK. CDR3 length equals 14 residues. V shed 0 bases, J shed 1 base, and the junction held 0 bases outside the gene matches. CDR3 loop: CASSQEQGSYEQYF. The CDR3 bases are TGTGCCAGCAGCCAAGAACAGGGGTCCTACGAGCAGTACTTC.